This TCR beta chain was documented in a study of cytomegalovirus exposure and HLA in healthy donors. This clone was observed a handful of times. This PCR relied on a set of 60 Vbeta primers and 13 Jbeta primers. Method: immunoSEQ multiplex PCR; TCRdb's copy keeps in-frame clones and lacks some. Among a few hundred thousand clones listed, approximately 80% were seen once. CDR1 and CDR2 (germline): PRHDT, FYEKMQ (reference sequence). The CDR3 runs 12 residues. Trimming shortened V by 4 bases and J by 7 bases, and 7 bases separated the two germline ends. This TCR was recovered from a man aged 25-45 years in good health and CMV-seronegative. The genes are TRBV13 and TRBJ2-2, with no clear D. Sequencing was carried out using PBMCs. The CDR3 here is CASSYENGELFF. CDR3 nucleotide sequence: TGTGCCAGCAGCTACGAGAACGGGGAGCTGTTTTTT.